Listed here is a single T cell receptor beta chain. The data derive from a study of blood T cell repertoires in COVID-19. Deletions cut 3 bases from V and 2 bases from J, with 10 bases between. Germline CDR1 is KGHSH and CDR2 is LQKENI. CDR3 size: 15 residues. As processed by the authors: The assay estimated nucleated cells by amplifying reference gene primers. Profiling relied on immunoSEQ multiplex PCR, and the TCRdb table lists in-frame clones only, not all of them. V and J calls and clone size follow that table, whereas D and trimming were derived from the DNA. The table lists about 49,000 clones, around 85% of them singletons.

The V gene is TRBV18, the J gene TRBJ2-2; no clear D gene. Specimen: peripheral blood. The origin of this receptor is a human donor in a cohort sampled during active COVID-19. CDR3 DNA: TGTGCCAGCTCACCGACACCACCAAACACCGGGGAGCTGTTTTTT. Protein: CASSPTPPNTGELFF.